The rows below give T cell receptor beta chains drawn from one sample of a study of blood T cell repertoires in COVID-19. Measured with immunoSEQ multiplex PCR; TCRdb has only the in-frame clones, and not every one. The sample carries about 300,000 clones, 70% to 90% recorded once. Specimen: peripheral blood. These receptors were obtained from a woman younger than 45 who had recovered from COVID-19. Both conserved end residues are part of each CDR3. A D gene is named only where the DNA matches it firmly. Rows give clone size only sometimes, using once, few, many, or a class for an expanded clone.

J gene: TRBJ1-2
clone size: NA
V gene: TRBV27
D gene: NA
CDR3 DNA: TGTGCCAGTCGTAACAGGGCGGCTAACTATGGCTACACCTTC
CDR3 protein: CASRNRAANYGYTF

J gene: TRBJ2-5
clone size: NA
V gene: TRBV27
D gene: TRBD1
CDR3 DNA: TGTGCCAGCAGTTTCGCCCCAGGGGGCTCGGAGACCCAGTACTTC
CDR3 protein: CASSFAPGGSETQYF

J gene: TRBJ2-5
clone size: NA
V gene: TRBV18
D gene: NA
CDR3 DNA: TGTGCCAGCTCACCACGACAGCAACAAGAGACCCAGTACTTC
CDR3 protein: CASSPRQQQETQYF

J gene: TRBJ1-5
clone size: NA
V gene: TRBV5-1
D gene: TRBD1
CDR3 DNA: TGCGCCAGCAGCTATCAGGGGGCGATCAATCAGCCCCAGCATTTT
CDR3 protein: CASSYQGAINQPQHF

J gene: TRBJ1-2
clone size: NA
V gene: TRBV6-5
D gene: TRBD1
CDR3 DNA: TGTGCCAGCAGACCCCCGCCAGGACAGGGGTATGGCTACACCTTC
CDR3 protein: CASRPPPGQGYGYTF

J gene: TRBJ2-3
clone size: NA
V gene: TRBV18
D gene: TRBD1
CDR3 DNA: TGTGCCAGCTCACCACAGGAACAGGGGAGTCTCCCAGATACGCAGTATTTT
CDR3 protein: CASSPQEQGSLPDTQYF

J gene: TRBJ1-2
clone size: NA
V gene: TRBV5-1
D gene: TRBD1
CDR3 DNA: TGCGCCAGCAGCTTGGACAGGGGTAACTATGGCTACACCTTC
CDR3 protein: CASSLDRGNYGYTF

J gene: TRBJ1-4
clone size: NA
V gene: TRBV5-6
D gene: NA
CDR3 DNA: TGTGCCAGCAGCTTGTTTCGGGTAACAACTAATGAAAAACTGTTTTTT
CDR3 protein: CASSLFRVTTNEKLFF

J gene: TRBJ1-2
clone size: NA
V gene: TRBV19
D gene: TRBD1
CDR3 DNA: TGTGCCAGTAGTAACACAGGGGAGGAATATGGCTACACCTTC
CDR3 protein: CASSNTGEEYGYTF

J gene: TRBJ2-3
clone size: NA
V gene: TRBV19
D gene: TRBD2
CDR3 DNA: TGTGCCAGTAGTATGGGGGGGTTCAGCACAGATACGCAGTATTTT
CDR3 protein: CASSMGGFSTDTQYF

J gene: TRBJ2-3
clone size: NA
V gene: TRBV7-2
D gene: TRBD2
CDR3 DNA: TGTGCCAGCAGCCCCGACTGGGGGGGTGACACGCAGTATTTT
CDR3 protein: CASSPDWGGDTQYF

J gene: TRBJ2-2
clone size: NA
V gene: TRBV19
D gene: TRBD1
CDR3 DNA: TGTGCCAGTAGTATAGGGGGGACAGGGGCTATCGGGGAGCTGTTTTTT
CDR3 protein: CASSIGGTGAIGELFF

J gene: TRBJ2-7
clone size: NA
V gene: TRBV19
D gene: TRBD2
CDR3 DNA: TGTGCCAGTAGTATGACTGCGGGGGAACGTTACGAGCAGTACTTC
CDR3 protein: CASSMTAGERYEQYF

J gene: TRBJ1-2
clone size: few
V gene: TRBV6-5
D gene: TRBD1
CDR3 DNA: TGTGCCAGCAGAAAACAGGGGATCTATGGCTACACCTTC
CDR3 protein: CASRKQGIYGYTF

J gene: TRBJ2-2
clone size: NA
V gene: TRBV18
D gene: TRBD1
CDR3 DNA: TGTGCCAGCTCACCGTTTAAGACAGGGTCGAACACCGGGGAGCTGTTTTTT
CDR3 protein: CASSPFKTGSNTGELFF

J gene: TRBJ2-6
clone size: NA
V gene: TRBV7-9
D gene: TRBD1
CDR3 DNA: TGTGCCAGCAGCTTAGCCGGGACAGATGCCCTCTCTGGGGCCAACGTCCTGACTTTC
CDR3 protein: CASSLAGTDALSGANVLTF

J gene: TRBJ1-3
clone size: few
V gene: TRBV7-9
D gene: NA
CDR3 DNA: TGTGCCAGCAGCCTTGCACTCGGCTCTGGAAACACCATATATTTT
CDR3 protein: CASSLALGSGNTIYF

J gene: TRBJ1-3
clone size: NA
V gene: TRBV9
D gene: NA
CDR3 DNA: TGTGCCAGCAGCGAGCGGACGGCCTCTGGAAACACCATATATTTT
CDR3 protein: CASSERTASGNTIYF

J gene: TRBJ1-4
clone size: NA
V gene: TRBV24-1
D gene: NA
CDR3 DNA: TGTGCCACCAGTGATCCAACGTCCGGACAGAGTGAAAAACTGTTTTTT
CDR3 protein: CATSDPTSGQSEKLFF

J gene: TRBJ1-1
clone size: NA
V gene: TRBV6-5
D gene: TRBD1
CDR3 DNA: TGTGCCAGTGACAGGGAAGGATTGAACACTGAAGCTTTCTTT
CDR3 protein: CASDREGLNTEAFF

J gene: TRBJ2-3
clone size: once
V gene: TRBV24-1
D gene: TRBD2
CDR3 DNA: TGTGCCACCAGTGATCGCACTAGACTAGCGGGGGGGCAAGATACGCAGTATTTT
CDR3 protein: CATSDRTRLAGGQDTQYF

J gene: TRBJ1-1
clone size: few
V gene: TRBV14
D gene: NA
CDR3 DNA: TGTGCCAGCAGCCAAGAGAGAGGTGAAGCTTTCTTT
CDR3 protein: CASSQERGEAFF

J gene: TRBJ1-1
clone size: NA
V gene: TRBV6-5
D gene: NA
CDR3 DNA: TGTGCCAGCAGCGTAGAGGCCTCCAACACTGAAGCTTTCTTT
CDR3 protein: CASSVEASNTEAFF

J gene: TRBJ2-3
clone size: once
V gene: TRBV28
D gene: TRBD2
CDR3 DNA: TGTGCCAGCACCTTGGTCGCTAGCGGGGTATCCACAGATACGCAGTATTTT
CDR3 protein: CASTLVASGVSTDTQYF

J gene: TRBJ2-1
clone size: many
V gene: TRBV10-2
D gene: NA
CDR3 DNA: TGCGCCAGCGCGGGGACCCGTTACAATGAGCAGTTCTTC
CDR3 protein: CASAGTRYNEQFF

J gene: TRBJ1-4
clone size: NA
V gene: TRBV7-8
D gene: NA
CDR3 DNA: TGTGCCAGCAGCTTAGTTGGCGGGGTTATTGAAAAACTGTTTTTT
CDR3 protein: CASSLVGGVIEKLFF

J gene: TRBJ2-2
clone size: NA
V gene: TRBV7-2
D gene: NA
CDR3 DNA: TGTGCCAGCAGCCCGATCGGGGGTACCGGGGAGCTGTTTTTT
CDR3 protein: CASSPIGGTGELFF

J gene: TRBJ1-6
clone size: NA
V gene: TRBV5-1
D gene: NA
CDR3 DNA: TGCGCCAGCAGCTTGGACAGTTCTTTTAATTCACCCCTCCACTTT
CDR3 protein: CASSLDSSFNSPLHF

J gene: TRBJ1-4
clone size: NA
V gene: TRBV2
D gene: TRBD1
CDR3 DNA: TGTGCCAGCAGTGAAGATCTAGATATTGGGACAGCAACTAATGAAAAACTGTTTTTT
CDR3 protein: CASSEDLDIGTATNEKLFF

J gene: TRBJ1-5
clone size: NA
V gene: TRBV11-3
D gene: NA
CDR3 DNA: TGTGCCAGCAGCTTAGACGGGGATAGCAATCAGCCCCAGCATTTT
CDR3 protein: CASSLDGDSNQPQHF

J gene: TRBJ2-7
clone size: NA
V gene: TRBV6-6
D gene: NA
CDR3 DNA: TGTGCCAGCAGTAAGACAGATATTAGCTCCTACGAGCAGTACTTC
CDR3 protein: CASSKTDISSYEQYF

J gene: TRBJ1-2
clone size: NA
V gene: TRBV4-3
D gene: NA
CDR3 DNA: TGCGCCAGCAGCCAAGAAGATCCCGCCAGGAACTATGGCTACACCTTC
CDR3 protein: CASSQEDPARNYGYTF

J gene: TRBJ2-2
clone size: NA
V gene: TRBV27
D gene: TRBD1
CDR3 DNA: TGTGCCAGCAGTTATCTCAGGGGGCGCTTACCCGGGGAGCTGTTTTTT
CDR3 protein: CASSYLRGRLPGELFF

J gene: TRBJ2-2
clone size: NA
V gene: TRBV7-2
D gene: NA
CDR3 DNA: TGTGCCAGCAGCTTAGTAATGAACACCGGGGAGCTGTTTTTT
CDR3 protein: CASSLVMNTGELFF

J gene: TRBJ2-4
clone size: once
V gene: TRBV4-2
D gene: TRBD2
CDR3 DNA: TGTGCCAGCAGCCAAGCGGGGGGGAACATTCAGTACTTC
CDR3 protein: CASSQAGGNIQYF

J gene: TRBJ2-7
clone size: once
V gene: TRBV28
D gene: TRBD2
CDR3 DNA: TGTGCCAGCAGTTTTAGCGCGACTAGCCTTTACGAGCAGTACTTC
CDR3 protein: CASSFSATSLYEQYF

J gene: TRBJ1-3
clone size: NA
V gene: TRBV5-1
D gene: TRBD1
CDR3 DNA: TGCGCCAGCAGCGCGCGGACAGGGGAGGGAAACACCATATATTTT
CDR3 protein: CASSARTGEGNTIYF

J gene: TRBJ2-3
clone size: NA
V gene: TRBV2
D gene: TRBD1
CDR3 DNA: TGTGCCAGCAGTGAAACGACAGGGTCCGATACGCAGTATTTT
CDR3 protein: CASSETTGSDTQYF

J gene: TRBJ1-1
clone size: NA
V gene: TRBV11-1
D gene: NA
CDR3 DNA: TGTGCCAGCAGCTTAGGAGTCGGCACTGAAGCTTTCTTT
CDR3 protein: CASSLGVGTEAFF

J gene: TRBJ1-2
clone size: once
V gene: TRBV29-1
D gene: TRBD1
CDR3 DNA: TGCAGCGTTCCTTTTCGACAGGGCTGGAACTATGGCTACACCTTC
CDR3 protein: CSVPFRQGWNYGYTF

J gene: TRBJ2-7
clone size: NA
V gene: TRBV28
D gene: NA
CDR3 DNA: TGTGCCAGCAGCCCCAATTCAGAGCGCACCGAGCAGTACTTC
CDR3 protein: CASSPNSERTEQYF

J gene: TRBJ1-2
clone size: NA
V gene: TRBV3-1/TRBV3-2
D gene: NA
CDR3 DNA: TGTGCCAGCAGCCAAGATCGAGGGTATTACTATGGCTACACCTTC
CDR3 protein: CASSQDRGYYYGYTF

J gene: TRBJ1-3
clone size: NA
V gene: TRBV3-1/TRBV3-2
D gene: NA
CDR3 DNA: TGTGCCAGCAGCGACGCGGGGGTATCTGGAAACACCATATATTTT
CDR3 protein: CASSDAGVSGNTIYF

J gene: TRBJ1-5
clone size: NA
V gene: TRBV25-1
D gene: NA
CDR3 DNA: TGTGCCAGCAGTGATTTCGAGTACAATCAGCCCCAGCATTTT
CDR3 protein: CASSDFEYNQPQHF

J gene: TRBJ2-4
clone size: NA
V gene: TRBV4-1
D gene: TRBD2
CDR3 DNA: TGCGCCAGCAGCCAACGGGGTAGCGGGGTAAAATTAGCCAAAAACATTCAGTACTTC
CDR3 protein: CASSQRGSGVKLAKNIQYF

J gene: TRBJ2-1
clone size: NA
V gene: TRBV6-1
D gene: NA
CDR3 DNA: TGTGCCAGCAGTGAAGCAGGGGCCTCCTACAATGAGCAGTTCTTC
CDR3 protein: CASSEAGASYNEQFF

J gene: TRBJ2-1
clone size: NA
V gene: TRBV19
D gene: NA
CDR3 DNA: TGTGCCAGTAGTATTGGAGGGGTCACCTACAATGAGCAGTTCTTC
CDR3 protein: CASSIGGVTYNEQFF

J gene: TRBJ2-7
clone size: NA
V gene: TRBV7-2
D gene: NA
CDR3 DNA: TGTGCCAGCAGCTTAGCGTCTCCCTGGGCAGCATCTTCAAGCGAGCAGTACTTC
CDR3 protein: CASSLASPWAASSSEQYF

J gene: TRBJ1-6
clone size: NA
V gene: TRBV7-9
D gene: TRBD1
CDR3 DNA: TGTGCCAGCAGCTCAAACACAGGGGGCCTAAGGTCACCCCTCCACTTT
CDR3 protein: CASSSNTGGLRSPLHF

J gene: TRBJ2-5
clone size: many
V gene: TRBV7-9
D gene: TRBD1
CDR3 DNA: TGTGCCAGCAGCTTAGGGACAGGGGGCGCGGAGACCCAGTACTTC
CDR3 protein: CASSLGTGGAETQYF

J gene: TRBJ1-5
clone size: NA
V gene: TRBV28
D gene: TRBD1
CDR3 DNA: TGTGCCAGCAGCTCGACAGGGGGTAAGCATTTT
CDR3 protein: CASSSTGGKHF

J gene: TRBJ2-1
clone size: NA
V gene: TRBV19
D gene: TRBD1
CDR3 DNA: TGTGCCAGTAGTATTCAAGGACAGGTTCCCAATGAGCAGTTCTTC
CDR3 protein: CASSIQGQVPNEQFF

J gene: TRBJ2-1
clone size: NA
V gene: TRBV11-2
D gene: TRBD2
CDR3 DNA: TGTGCCAGCAACCCCTCAGGGACTAGTTACAATGAGCAGTTCTTC
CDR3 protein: CASNPSGTSYNEQFF